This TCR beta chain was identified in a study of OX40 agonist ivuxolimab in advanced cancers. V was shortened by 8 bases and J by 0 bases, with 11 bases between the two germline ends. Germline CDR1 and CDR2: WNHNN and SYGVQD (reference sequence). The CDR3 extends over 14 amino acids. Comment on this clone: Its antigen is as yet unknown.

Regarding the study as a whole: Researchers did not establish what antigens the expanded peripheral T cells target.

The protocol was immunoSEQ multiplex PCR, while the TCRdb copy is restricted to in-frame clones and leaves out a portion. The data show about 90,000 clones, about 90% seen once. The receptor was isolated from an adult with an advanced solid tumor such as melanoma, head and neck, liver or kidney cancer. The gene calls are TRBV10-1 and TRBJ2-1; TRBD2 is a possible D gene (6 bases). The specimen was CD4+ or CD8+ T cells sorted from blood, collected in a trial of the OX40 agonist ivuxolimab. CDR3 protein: CASAGGVSYNEQFF. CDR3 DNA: TGCGCCAGCGCTGGAGGGGTCTCCTACAATGAGCAGTTCTTC.